This entry features one TCR beta chain sequence. The data were obtained in a study of blood T cell repertoires in COVID-19. In the study overall: The United States, Italy and Spain supplied acute and convalescent COVID-19 samples. PBMCs, B-cell-depleted T cells, or T cells provided the cDNA or gDNA that made up the material.

Original methodology: Reference gene primer amplification gave estimated nucleated cell counts. Assay: immunoSEQ multiplex PCR; the TCRdb copy retains only in-frame clones and omits some. From that table come the V and J calls and clone size; the DNA was used to work out D and trimming. The data show around 200,000 clones, with around nine tenths seen just once and about an eighth held by the top ten. Looked up from germline, CDR1 is SEHNR and CDR2 is FQNEAQ (reference sequence). Trimming took off 1 base at V and 0 bases at J, with 12 bases between the two ends. The CDR3 extends over 16 amino acids. V usage is TRBV7-9 and J usage is TRBJ2-5; D unresolved. Sequenced material: peripheral blood. This receptor was identified in a woman aged 18-29 years who had recovered from COVID-19. The CDR3 sequence: CASSLDLAADQETQYF. CDR3 sequence (DNA): TGTGCCAGCAGCTTAGATTTGGCCGCAGACCAAGAGACCCAGTACTTC.